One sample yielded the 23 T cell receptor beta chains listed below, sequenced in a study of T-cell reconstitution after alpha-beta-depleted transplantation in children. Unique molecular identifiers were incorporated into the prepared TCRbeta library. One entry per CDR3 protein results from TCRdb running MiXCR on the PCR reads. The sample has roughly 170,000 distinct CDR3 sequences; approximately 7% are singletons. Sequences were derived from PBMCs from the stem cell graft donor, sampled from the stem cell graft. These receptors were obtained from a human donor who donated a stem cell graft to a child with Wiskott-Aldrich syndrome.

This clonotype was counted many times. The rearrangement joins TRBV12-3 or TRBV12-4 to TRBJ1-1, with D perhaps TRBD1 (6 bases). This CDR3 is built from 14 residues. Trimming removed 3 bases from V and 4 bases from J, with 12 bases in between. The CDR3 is CASSFRGGSTEAFF. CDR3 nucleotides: TGTGCCAGCAGTTTCAGGGGAGGGAGCACTGAAGCTTTCTTT.

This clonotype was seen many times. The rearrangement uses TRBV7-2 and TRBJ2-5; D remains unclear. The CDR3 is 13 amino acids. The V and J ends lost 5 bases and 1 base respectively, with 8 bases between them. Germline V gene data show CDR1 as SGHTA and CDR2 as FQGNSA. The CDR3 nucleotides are TGTGCCAGCAGCCCCCAGGTCCAAGAGACCCAGTACTTC. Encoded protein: CASSPQVQETQYF. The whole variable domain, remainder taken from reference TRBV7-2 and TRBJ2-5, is GAGVSQSPSNKVTEKGKDVELRCDPISGHTALYWYRQSLGQGLEFLIYFQGNSAPDKSGLPSDRFSAERTGGSVSTLTIQRTQQEDSAVYLCASSPQVQETQYFGPGTRLLVL.

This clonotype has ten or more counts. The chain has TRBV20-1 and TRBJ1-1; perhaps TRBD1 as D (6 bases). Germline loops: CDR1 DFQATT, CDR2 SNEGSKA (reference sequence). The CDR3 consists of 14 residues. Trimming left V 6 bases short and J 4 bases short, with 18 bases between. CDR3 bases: TGCAGTGCAGAGGGGGGACCGAGAAGCACTGAAGCTTTCTTT. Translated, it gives CSAEGGPRSTEAFF.

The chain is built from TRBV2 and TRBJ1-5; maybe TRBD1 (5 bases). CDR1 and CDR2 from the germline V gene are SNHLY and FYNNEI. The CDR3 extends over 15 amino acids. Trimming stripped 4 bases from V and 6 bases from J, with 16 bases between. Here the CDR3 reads CASSGDLGGSQPQHF. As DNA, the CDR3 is TGTGCCAGCAGTGGGGACTTGGGGGGGTCTCAGCCCCAGCATTTT. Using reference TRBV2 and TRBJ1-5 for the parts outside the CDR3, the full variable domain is EPEVTQTPSHQVTQMGQEVILRCVPISNHLYFYWYRQILGQKVEFLVSFYNNEISEKSEIFDDQFSVERPDGSNFTLKIRSTKLEDSAMYFCASSGDLGGSQPQHFGDGTRLSIL.

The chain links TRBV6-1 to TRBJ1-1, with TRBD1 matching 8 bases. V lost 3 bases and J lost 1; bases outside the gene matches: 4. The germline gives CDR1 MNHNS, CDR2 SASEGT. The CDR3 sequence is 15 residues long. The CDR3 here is CASSDGTGGNTEAFF. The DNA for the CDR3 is TGTGCCAGCAGTGATGGGACAGGCGGGAACACTGAAGCTTTCTTT.

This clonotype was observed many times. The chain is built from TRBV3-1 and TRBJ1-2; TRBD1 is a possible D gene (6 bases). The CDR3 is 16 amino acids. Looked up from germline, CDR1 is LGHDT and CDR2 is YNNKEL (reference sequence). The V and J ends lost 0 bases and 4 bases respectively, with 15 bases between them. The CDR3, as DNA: TGTGCCAGCAGCCAAGATCTGCAGGGGCACGGCTATGGCTACACCTTC. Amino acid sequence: CASSQDLQGHGYGYTF.

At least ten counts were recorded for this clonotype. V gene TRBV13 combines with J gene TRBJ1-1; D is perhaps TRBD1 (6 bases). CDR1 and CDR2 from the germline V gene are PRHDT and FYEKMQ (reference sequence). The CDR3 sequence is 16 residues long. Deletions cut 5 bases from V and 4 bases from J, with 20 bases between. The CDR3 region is CASSPWGGLSSTEAFF. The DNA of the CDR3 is TGTGCCAGCAGCCCATGGGGGGGGCTAAGTAGCACTGAAGCTTTCTTT.

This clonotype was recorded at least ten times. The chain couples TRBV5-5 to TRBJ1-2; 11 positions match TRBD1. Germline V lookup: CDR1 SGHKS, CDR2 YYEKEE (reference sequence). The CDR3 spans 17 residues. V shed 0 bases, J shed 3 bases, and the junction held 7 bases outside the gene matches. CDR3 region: CASSLVGTGGIDYGYTF. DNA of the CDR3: TGTGCCAGCAGCTTGGTGGGGACAGGGGGTATCGACTATGGCTACACCTTC.

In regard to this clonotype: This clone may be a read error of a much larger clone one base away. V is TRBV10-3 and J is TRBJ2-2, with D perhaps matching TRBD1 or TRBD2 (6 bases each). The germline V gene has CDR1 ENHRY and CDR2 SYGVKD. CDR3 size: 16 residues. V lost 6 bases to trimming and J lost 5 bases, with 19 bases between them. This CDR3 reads CAISSGAGDSTGELFF. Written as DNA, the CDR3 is TGTGCCATCAGCTCCGGGGCAGGGGACTCAACCGGGGAGCTGTTTTTT.

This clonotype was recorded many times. The CDR3 loop is CASNMRTGTNYGYTF. The CDR3 nucleotides read TGCGCCAGCAATATGAGGACAGGGACTAACTATGGCTACACCTTC. The chain combines TRBV5-1 with TRBJ1-2, with 8 bases fitting TRBD1. J lost 0 bases, V lost 6 bases, and 7 bases had no gene match. CDR1 and CDR2 from the germline V gene are SGHRS and YFSETQ. The CDR3 loop spans 15 amino acids.

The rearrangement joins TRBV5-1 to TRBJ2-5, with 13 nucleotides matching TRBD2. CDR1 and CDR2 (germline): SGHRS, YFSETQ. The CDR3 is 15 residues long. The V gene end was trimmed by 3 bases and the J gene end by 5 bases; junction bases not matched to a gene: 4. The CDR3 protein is CASSWGLAGSETQYF. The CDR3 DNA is TGCGCCAGCAGCTGGGGACTAGCGGGGTCCGAGACCCAGTACTTC. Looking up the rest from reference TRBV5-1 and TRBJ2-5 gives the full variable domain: KAGVTQTPRYLIKTRGQQVTLSCSPISGHRSVSWYQQTPGQGLQFLFEYFSETQRNKGNFPGRFSGRQFSNSRSEMNVSTLELGDSALYLCASSWGLAGSETQYFGPGTRLLVL.

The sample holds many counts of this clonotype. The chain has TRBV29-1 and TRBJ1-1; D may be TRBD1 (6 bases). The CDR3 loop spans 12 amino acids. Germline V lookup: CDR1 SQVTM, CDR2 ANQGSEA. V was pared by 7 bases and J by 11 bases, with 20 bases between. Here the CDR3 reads CSAPPEGGRAFF. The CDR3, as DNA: TGCAGCGCTCCCCCAGAGGGGGGTCGGGCTTTCTTT.

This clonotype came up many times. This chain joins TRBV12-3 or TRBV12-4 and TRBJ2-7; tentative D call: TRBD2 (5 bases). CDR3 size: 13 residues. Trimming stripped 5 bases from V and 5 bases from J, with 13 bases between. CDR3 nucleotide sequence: TGTGCCAGCAGTGCCTGGACTGGGCACGAGCAGTACTTC. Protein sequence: CASSAWTGHEQYF.

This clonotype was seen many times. As DNA, the CDR3 is TGCGCCAGCAAGGCCCAGACGAACACCGGGGAGCTGTTTTTT. It yields the protein CASKAQTNTGELFF. The V and J genes are TRBV5-1 and TRBJ2-2; D remains ambiguous. The CDR3 extends over 14 amino acids. The germline gives CDR1 SGHRS, CDR2 YFSETQ. The V end lost 6 bases, the J end lost 0 bases, and 9 bases lay between the germline ends.

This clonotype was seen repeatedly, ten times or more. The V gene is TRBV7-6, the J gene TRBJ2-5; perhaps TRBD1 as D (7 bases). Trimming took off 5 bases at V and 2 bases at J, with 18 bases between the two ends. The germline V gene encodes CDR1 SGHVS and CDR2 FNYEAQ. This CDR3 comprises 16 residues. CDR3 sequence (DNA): TGTGCCAGCAGCAGAGGGGGGCAGGGGGGACAAGAGACCCAGTACTTC. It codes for CASSRGGQGGQETQYF.

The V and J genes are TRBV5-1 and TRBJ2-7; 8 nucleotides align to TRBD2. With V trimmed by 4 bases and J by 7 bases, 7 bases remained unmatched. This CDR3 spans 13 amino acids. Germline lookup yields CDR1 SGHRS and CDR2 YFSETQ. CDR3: CASSREGMDEQYF. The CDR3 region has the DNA TGCGCCAGCAGCCGGGAGGGGATGGATGAGCAGTACTTC. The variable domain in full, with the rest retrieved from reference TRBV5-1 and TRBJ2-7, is KAGVTQTPRYLIKTRGQQVTLSCSPISGHRSVSWYQQTPGQGLQFLFEYFSETQRNKGNFPGRFSGRQFSNSRSEMNVSTLELGDSALYLCASSREGMDEQYFGPGTRLTVT.

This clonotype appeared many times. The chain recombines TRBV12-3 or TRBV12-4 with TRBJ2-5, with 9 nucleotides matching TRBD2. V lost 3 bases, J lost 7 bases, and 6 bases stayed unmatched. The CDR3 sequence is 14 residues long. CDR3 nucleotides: TGTGCCAGCAGTTTCGCGGGGGGGCCTGGGACCCAGTACTTC. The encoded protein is CASSFAGGPGTQYF.

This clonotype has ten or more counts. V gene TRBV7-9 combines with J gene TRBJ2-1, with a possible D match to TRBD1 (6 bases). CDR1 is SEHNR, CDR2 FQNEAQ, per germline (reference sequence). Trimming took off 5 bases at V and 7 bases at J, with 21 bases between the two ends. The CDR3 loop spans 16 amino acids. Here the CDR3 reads CASSQTGNRDTNEQFF. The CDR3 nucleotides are TGTGCCAGCAGCCAGACTGGTAACCGGGACACAAATGAGCAGTTCTTC.

CDR3 sequence (DNA): TGTGCCAGCAGCTTAAACCGGATTCAGCCCCAGCATTTT. Protein sequence: CASSLNRIQPQHF. The rearrangement uses TRBV7-2 and TRBJ1-5; D unresolved. This CDR3 has 13 amino acids. The V end lost 2 bases, the J end lost 6 bases, and 8 bases lay between the germline ends. Looked up from germline, CDR1 is SGHTA and CDR2 is FQGNSA.

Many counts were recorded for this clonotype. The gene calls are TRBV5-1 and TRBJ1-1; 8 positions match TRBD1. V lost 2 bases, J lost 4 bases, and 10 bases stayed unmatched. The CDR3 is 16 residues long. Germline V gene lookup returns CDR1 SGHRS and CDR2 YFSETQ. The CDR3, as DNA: TGCGCCAGCAGCTTCCGCGGGACAGGTCCGAGCACTGAAGCTTTCTTT. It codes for CASSFRGTGPSTEAFF.

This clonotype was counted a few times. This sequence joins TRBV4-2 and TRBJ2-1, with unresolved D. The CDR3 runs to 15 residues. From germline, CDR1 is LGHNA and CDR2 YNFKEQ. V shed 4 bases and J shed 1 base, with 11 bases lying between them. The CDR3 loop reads CASSPSTVSYNEQFF. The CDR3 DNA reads TGTGCCAGCAGCCCGTCGACGGTTTCCTACAATGAGCAGTTCTTC.

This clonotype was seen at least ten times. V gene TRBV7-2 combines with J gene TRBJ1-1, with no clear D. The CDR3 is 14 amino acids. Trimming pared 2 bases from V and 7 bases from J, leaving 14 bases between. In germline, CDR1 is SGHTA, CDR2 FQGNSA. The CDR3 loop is CASSLTRSLGEAFF. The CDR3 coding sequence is TGTGCCAGCAGCTTAACCCGCTCCTTAGGTGAAGCTTTCTTT.

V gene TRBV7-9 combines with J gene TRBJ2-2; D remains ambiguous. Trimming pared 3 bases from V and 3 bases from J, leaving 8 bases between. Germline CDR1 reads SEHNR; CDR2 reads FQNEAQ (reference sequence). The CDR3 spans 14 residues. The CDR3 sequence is CASSFEGHTGELFF. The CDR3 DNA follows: TGTGCCAGCAGCTTTGAAGGACACACCGGGGAGCTGTTTTTT.